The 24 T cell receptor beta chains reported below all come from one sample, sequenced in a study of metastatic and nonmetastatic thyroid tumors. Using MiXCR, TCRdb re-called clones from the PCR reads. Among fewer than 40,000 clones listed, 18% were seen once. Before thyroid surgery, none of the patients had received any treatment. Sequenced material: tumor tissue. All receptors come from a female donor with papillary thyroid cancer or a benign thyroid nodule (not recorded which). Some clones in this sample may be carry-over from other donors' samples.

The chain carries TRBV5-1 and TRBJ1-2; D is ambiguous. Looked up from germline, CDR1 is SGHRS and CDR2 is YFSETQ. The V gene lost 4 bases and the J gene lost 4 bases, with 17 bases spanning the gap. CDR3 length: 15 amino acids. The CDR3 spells CASSLAGWQVYGYTF. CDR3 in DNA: TGCGCCAGCAGCCTGGCCGGGTGGCAAGTCTATGGCTACACCTTC.

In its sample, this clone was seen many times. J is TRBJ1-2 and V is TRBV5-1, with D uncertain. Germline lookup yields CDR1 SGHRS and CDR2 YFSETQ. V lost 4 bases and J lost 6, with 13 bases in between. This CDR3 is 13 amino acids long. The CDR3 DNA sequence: TGCGCCAGCAGCCCTCGAACCATGGATGGCTACACCTTC. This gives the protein CASSPRTMDGYTF. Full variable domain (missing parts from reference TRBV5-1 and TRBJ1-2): KAGVTQTPRYLIKTRGQQVTLSCSPISGHRSVSWYQQTPGQGLQFLFEYFSETQRNKGNFPGRFSGRQFSNSRSEMNVSTLELGDSALYLCASSPRTMDGYTFGSGTRLTVV.

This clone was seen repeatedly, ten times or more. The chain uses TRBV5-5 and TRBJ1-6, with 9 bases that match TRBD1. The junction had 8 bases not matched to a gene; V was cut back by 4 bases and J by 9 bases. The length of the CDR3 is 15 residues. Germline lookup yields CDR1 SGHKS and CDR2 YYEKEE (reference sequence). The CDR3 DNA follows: TGTGCCAGCAGCCAGGGACAGGGATATGGTTCACCCCTCCACTTT. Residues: CASSQGQGYGSPLHF.

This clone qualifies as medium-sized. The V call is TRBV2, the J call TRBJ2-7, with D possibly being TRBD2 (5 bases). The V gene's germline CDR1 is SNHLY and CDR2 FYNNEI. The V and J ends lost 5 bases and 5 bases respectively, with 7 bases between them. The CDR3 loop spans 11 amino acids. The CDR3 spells CASSTRDEQYF. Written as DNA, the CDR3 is TGTGCCAGCAGTACGAGGGACGAGCAGTACTTC. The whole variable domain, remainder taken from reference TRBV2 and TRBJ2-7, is EPEVTQTPSHQVTQMGQEVILRCVPISNHLYFYWYRQILGQKVEFLVSFYNNEISEKSEIFDDQFSVERPDGSNFTLKIRSTKLEDSAMYFCASSTRDEQYFGPGTRLTVT.

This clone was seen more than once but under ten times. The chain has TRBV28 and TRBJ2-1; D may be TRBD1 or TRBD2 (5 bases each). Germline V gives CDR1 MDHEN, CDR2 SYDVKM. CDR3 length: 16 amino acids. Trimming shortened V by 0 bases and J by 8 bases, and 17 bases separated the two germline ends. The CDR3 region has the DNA TGTGCCAGCAGTTTATGGTCCCCGGGGCCGGCGGATGAGCAGTTCTTC. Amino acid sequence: CASSLWSPGPADEQFF.

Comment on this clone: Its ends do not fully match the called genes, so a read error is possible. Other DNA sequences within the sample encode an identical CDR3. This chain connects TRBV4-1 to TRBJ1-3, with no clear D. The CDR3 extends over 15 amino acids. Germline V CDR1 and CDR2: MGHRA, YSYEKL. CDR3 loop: CASSADGSSGNTIYF. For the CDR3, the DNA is TGCGCCAGCAGCGCAGACGGTAGCTCTGGAAACACCATATACTTT.

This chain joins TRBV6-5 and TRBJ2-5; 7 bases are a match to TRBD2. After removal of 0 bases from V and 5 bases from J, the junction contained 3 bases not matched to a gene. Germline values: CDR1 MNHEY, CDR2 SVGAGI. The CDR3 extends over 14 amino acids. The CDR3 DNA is TGTGCCAGCAGTTACTCCCGCGGGAGTGAGACCCAGTACTTC. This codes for CASSYSRGSETQYF.

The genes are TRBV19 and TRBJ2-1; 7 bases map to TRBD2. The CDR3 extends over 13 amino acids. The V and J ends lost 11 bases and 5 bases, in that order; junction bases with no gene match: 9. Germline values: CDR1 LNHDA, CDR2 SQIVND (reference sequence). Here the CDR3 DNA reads TGTGCCTCCGGGACTACCCTCCACAATGAGCAGTTCTTC. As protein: CASGTTLHNEQFF.

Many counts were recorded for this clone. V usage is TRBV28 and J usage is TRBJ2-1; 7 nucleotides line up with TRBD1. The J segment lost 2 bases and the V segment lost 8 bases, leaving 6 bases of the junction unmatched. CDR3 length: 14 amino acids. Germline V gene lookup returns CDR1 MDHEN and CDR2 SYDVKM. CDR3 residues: CASVTGTAYNEQFF. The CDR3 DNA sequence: TGTGCCAGCGTAACCGGGACAGCCTACAATGAGCAGTTCTTC.

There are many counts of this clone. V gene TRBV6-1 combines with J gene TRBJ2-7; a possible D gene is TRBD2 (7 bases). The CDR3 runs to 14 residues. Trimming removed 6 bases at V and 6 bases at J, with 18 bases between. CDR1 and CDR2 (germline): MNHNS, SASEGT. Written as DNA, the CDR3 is TGTGCCAGCAGAGTCGGGGGAGGGACAATCGAGCAGTACTTC. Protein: CASRVGGGTIEQYF.

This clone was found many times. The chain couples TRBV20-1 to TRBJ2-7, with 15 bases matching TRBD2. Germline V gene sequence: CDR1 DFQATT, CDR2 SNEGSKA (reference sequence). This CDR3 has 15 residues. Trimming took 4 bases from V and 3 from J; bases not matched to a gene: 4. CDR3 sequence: CSATGTSGGFYEQYF. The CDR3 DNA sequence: TGCAGTGCTACCGGGACTAGCGGGGGGTTCTACGAGCAGTACTTC.

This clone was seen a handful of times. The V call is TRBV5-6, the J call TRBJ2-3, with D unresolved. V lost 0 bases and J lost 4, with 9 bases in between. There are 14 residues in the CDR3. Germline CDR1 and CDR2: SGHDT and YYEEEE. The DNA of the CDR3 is TGTGCCAGCAGCTTGGGGCAGTTCGCAGATACGCAGTATTTT. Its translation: CASSLGQFADTQYF.

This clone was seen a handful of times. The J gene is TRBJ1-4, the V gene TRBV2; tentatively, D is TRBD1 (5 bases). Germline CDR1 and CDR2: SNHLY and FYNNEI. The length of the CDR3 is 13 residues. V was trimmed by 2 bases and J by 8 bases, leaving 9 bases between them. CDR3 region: CASSESRVEKLFF. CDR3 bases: TGTGCCAGCAGTGAAAGCAGGGTGGAAAAACTGTTTTTT. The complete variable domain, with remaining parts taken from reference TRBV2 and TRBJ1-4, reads EPEVTQTPSHQVTQMGQEVILRCVPISNHLYFYWYRQILGQKVEFLVSFYNNEISEKSEIFDDQFSVERPDGSNFTLKIRSTKLEDSAMYFCASSESRVEKLFFGSGTQLSVL.

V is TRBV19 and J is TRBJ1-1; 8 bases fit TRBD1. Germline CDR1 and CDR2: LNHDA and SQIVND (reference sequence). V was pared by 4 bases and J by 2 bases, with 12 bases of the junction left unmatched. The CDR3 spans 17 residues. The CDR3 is CASSTTETGAFNTEAFF. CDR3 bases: TGTGCCAGTAGTACCACCGAGACAGGGGCCTTTAACACTGAAGCTTTCTTT. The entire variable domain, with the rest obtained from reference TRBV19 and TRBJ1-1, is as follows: DGGITQSPKYLFRKEGQNVTLSCEQNLNHDAMYWYRQDPGQGLRLIYYSQIVNDFQKGDIAEGYSVSREKKESFPLTVTSAQKNPTAFYLCASSTTETGAFNTEAFFGQGTRLTVV.

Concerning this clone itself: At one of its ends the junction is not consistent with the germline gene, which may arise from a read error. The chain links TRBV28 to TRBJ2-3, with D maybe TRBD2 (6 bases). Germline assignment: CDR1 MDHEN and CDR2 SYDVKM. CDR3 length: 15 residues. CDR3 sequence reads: CASSFLAEGLDTKYF. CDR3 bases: TGTGCCAGCAGTTTCTTAGCGGAAGGTTTAGATACGAAGTATTTT.

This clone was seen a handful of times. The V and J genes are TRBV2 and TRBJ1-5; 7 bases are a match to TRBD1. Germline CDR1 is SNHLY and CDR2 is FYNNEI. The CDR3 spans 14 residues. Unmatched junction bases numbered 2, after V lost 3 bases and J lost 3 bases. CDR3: CASSDDRANQPQHF. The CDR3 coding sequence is TGTGCCAGCAGTGACGACAGGGCCAATCAGCCCCAGCATTTT.

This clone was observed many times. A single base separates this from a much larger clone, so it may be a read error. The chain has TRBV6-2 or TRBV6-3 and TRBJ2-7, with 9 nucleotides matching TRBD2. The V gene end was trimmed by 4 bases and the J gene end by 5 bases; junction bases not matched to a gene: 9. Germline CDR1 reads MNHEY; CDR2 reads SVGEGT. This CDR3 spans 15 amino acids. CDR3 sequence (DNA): TGTGCCAGCAGTTCCGCGGGAGGGGGGCCCGACGAGCAGTACTTC. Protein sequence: CASSSAGGGPDEQYF.

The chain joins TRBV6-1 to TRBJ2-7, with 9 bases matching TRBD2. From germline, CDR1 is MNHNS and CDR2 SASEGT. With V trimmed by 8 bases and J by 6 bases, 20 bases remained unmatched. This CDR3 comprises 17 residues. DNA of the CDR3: TGTGCCAGCCGGGTGGTTCCTTCGGGACTAGCTGCTCTCGAGCAGTACTTC. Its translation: CASRVVPSGLAALEQYF.

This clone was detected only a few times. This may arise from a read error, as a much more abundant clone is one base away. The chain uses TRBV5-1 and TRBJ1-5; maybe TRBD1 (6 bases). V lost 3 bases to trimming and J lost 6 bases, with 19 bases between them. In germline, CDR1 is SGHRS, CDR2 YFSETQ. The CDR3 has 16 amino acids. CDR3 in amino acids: CASSSPISTGSQPQHF. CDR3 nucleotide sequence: TGCGCCAGCAGCTCGCCAATTAGTACAGGGAGTCAGCCCCAGCATTTT.

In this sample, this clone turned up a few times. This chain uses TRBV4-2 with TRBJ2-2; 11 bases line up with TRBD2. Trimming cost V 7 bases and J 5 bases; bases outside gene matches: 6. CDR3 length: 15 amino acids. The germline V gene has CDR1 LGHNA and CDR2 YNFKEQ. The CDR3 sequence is CASTRLAGGTGELFF. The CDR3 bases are TGTGCCAGCACCCGTCTAGCGGGAGGAACCGGGGAGCTGTTTTTT.

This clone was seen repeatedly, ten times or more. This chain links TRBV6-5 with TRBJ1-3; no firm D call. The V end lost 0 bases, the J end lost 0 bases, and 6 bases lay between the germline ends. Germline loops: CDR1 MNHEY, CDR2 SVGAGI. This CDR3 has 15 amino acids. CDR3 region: CASSYSRSSGNTIYF. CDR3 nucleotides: TGTGCCAGCAGTTACTCGAGGTCCTCTGGAAACACCATATATTTT.

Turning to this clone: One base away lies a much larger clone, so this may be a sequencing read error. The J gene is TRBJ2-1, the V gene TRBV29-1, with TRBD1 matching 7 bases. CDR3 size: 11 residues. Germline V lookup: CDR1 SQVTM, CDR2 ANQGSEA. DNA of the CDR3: TGCAGCGTACAGGGGATCAATGAGAAGTTCTTC. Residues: CSVQGINEKFF.

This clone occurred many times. CDR3 amino acids: CASSLALRGMVRSTEAFF. The CDR3 DNA sequence: TGCGCCAGCAGCTTGGCCTTACGAGGGATGGTAAGGTCGACTGAAGCTTTCTTT. The chain uses TRBV5-1 and TRBJ1-1; D gene ambiguous. The germline V gene has CDR1 SGHRS and CDR2 YFSETQ. Trimming removed 0 bases from V and 5 bases from J, with 23 bases in between. The CDR3 is made up of 18 amino acids.

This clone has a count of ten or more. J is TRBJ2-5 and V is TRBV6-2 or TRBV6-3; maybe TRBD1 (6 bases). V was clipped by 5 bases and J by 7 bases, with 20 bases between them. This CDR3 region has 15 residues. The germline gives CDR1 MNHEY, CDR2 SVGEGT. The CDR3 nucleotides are TGTGCCAGCAGTCCCCGAGCGACAGGAGGTGGGACCCAGTACTTC. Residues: CASSPRATGGGTQYF.